This TCR beta chain was captured in a study of long-term antiretroviral therapy in people with HIV. Cryopreserved PBMC numbered about 0.85-10 million per sample before DNA extraction. This clone was seen a single time. From germline, CDR1 is SGHRS and CDR2 YFSETQ. The CDR3 extends over 14 amino acids. Trimming took 0 bases from V and 4 from J; bases not matched to a gene: 3. Sequencing relied on immunoSEQ assay v3.0, run at survey level. Assay used: immunoSEQ multiplex PCR; TCRdb lists only in-frame clones, some missing. The sample consists of fewer than 30,000 clones, 75% to 90% of them appearing once.

The gene calls are TRBV5-1 and TRBJ1-1; 7 bases are shared with TRBD1. This TCR derives from a man aged 30 to 39 with HIV. The sample in question was unsorted PBMCs, obtained 2.8 years after starting antiretroviral therapy. CDR3 DNA: TGCGCCAGCAGCTTGGTTGCAGGGGGCACTGAAGCTTTCTTT. Translation gives CASSLVAGGTEAFF.